The 2 T cell receptor beta chains below come from one sample, sequenced in a study of T cell changes during pregnancy in multiple sclerosis. Profiled with immunoSEQ multiplex PCR; TCRdb holds only in-frame clones, not every one. The sample lists around 110,000 clones, about nine tenths seen once, with around 1.5% in the top ten. Source: peripheral blood, taken after pregnancy. These receptors all come from a female donor with multiple sclerosis, enrolled in a pregnancy study.

The CDR3 here is CASRPSGARGYTF. The CDR3 DNA is TGTGCCAGCAGACCAAGTGGGGCAAGGGGCTACACCTTC. The V call is TRBV21-1, the J call TRBJ1-2; the tabulated D call, TRBD1, remains unverified against the DNA. TRBV21-1 is described as a pseudogene. This CDR3 spans 13 amino acids.

The chain links TRBV7-9 to TRBJ1-1, with D perhaps TRBD1 (5 bases). Germline V gene lookup returns CDR1 SEHNR and CDR2 FQNEAQ (reference sequence). V was cut by 5 bases and J by 4 bases, with 17 bases left in between. This CDR3 is built from 15 residues. The CDR3 protein is CASSPQTPGLTEAFF. The CDR3 DNA sequence: TGTGCCAGCAGCCCACAGACCCCAGGGCTCACTGAAGCTTTCTTT.